Listed here is a single T cell receptor beta chain. This clonotype came up many times. No cognate antigen has been identified for it. No qualities accompany the bases; no much larger clone lies one base away. The data stem from a study of T cells in Graves' hyperthyroidism and ophthalmopathy (dated by TCRdb to about 2019). About the study as a whole: Peripheral blood samples were taken at initial diagnosis, before any treatment was given. In roughly six Graves' hyperthyroidism patients, the study also compared T-cell repertoires from thyroid tissue with T-cell repertoires from blood. Prospective prediction of ophthalmopathy was tested in an independent validation cohort of 18 to 20 hyperthyroidism patients and approximately 17 patients who later progressed to ophthalmopathy. The paper reports TCR Vbeta CDR3 sequencing of over 120 peripheral blood samples: 40 to 45 ophthalmopathy, under 85 hyperthyroidism and approximately 17 progressor patients. A discovery cohort of about a hundred patients, roughly 45 with Graves' ophthalmopathy and about 58 with stable Graves' hyperthyroidism, was used to find distinguishing TCR V-J signatures. The roughly 94 discovery patients were randomly split 7:3 into training and test sets. After blood sampling, hyperthyroidism patients were treated with methimazole at a starting dose of 30 mg daily, and ophthalmopathy patients were treated with high-dose intravenous methylprednisolone. Study-wide findings and limitations: Most expanded thyroid clonotypes (frequency above 0.001) were also detected in blood, a finding suggesting that blood repertoires may reflect thyroid immune responses. During validation, the model predicted progression to ophthalmopathy a median of around six months ahead of onset, with more than 55% sensitivity and about 72% specificity. No statistical method was used to set the sample size in advance, and investigators knew the group allocation. In cross-validation, a model built on a 13 V-J signature told ophthalmopathy apart from stable hyperthyroidism with just under 90% sensitivity and about 81% specificity, and in testing the same model reached 80%/75%.

In the ophthalmopathy patients, disease was moderately to severely active, with a Clinical Activity Score of 3 or more, a NOSPECS grade of 4 or more, and a duration of less than 3 months. Any patient with an uncontrolled infection, another autoimmune disease, pregnancy or lactation was excluded. Diagnoses were established on the basis of clinical symptoms, serum thyroxine and TRAb, thyroid ultrasound, and orbital computed tomography. PBMCs were isolated from 7.5 to 10 ml of fresh peripheral blood by Ficoll-Paque density gradient centrifugation. Total RNA was extracted with Trizol reagent, and quality was checked on an Agilent 2100 Bioanalyzer. Amplification of TCR beta CDR3 regions was carried out from RNA transcripts. A first-round RT-PCR of the TCR CDR3 used the HTBI primer set with the Qiagen OneStep RT-PCR kit. The libraries were constructed in a second round of multiplex PCR and then size-selected and purified. Libraries were sequenced paired-end with 100 bp reads on an Illumina HiSeq2000. For the original study's pipeline: Raw data were processed with SOAPnuke, discarding reads with adapters, uncalled bases, mean Phred below 15, or no exact constant-primer or identifier match. COPE v1.2.5 was used to merge the high-quality paired reads, and each unique nucleotide sequence was defined as a clonotype. MiTCR v1.1 was used to align the clonotypes against IMGT TRBV, TRBD and TRBJ reference segments. The analysis included only V-J combinations with a frequency above 0.0001, which together covered around 99% of the repertoires. The TCS score was defined as the ratio of F50 (clonal expansion) to E x V (chaos), calculated using BLOSUM62-based TCRdist between CDR3 peptides within each V-J. Welch's t-statistics and random forest reduced just over 500 V-J features to 13, which were used in a naive Bayes classifier (R e1071). TCRdb passed the public sequencing reads through fastp at Q25 and MiXCR, retaining productive beta sequences. Rows with one shared CDR3 protein collapse into an entry with the most common genes and DNA. These V and J calls derive from TCRdb rather than the authors' analysis. The sample table shows over 400,000 distinct CDR3 sequences, and roughly 23% are seen once. The biggest ten clones account for roughly 49% of the sample.

The receptor's source is a woman aged 70-85 years with Graves' ophthalmopathy. The material sequenced was blood.

The DNA sequence is TGTGCCAGCAGCCAAGGGACTAGCGGGGGCCGGGCTGAGCAGTTCTTC. It specifies CASSQGTSGGRAEQFF. The chain couples TRBV7-2 to TRBJ2-1, and 14 junction bases match TRBD2. From the cysteine through the phenylalanine, the CDR3 covers 16 amino acids. Just the 48-base CDR3 DNA is kept, in frame starting at base 1. The CDR1 and CDR2 encoded by the germline V gene are SGHTA and FQGNSA. Relative to germline, V is missing 5 bases and J is missing 9 bases, with 9 bases of the junction outside any gene match.